One sample yielded the 6 T cell receptor beta chains listed below, sequenced in a study of blood T cell repertoires in COVID-19 (dated by TCRdb to 2018 to 2020). The method was the immunoSEQ multiplex PCR assay. Not all clones reach the TCRdb copy of this immuneACCESS table, which keeps in-frame sequences only. Checked studies attribute under half of the gap to unresolved V genes and leave the rest unexplained. The sample yields 90,000 or so clones; about nine tenths were counted once. Roughly 7% of the sample is in the top ten clones. Sequencing used peripheral blood. Receptors originate from a man aged 18 to 29 with COVID-19, enrolled during active disease.

This rearrangement joins TRBV9 to TRBJ2-1; 9 bases agree with TRBD1. The CDR3 is 15 amino acids. J lost 5 bases, V lost 4 bases, and 7 bases had no gene match. Germline values: CDR1 SGDLS, CDR2 YYNGEE. The CDR3 DNA sequence: TGTGCCAGCAGCCCCGCGGGGACAGGGAACAATGAGCAGTTCTTC. Its protein product is CASSPAGTGNNEQFF.

The chain couples TRBV11-1 to TRBJ1-1; a weak D match, TRBD1 (5 bases). Per germline, CDR1 SGHAT and CDR2 FQDESV (reference sequence). Trimming removed 1 base at V and 6 bases at J, with 12 bases between. This CDR3 is built from 14 residues. The CDR3, as DNA: TGTGCCAGCAGCTTAGGTAGGGGCGGCCCTGAAGCTTTCTTT. Protein product: CASSLGRGGPEAFF.

The V gene is TRBV6-5, the J gene TRBJ1-3; tentatively, D is TRBD1 (6 bases). Germline V CDR1 and CDR2: MNHEY, SVGAGI. Trimming took off 6 bases at V and 4 bases at J, with 13 bases between the two ends. The CDR3 loop spans 14 amino acids. The CDR3 is CASSLTGPGNTIYF. The CDR3 DNA reads TGTGCCAGCAGCCTGACAGGACCCGGAAACACCATATATTTT.

CDR3 loop: CASSHRVAGNSYNEQFF. As DNA, the CDR3 is TGCGCCAGCAGCCATAGGGTAGCGGGGAACTCCTACAATGAGCAGTTCTTC. The chain employs TRBV4-1 and TRBJ2-1, with 8 bases that match TRBD2. V was pared by 3 bases and J by 0 bases, with 7 bases of the junction left unmatched. Germline CDR1 and CDR2: MGHRA and YSYEKL. The CDR3 contains 17 residues.

The V gene is TRBV4-1, the J gene TRBJ1-1; D is undetermined. CDR1 and CDR2 (germline): MGHRA, YSYEKL. This CDR3 region has 14 residues. Trimming pared 4 bases from V and 1 base from J, leaving 10 bases between. The CDR3 is CASSRAGRNTEAFF. CDR3 nucleotides: TGCGCCAGCAGCCGGGCGGGGAGGAACACTGAAGCTTTCTTT.

This sequence joins TRBV5-1 and TRBJ2-2; a weak D match, TRBD2 (6 bases). The CDR3 is made up of 16 amino acids. The V end lost 0 bases, the J end lost 5 bases, and 14 bases lay between the germline ends. CDR1 is SGHRS and CDR2 is YFSETQ in the germline V gene. The CDR3 DNA is TGCGCCAGCAGCTTGGATCAAGTGGGGGGTACCGGGGAGCTGTTTTTT. It encodes CASSLDQVGGTGELFF.